This T cell receptor (beta chain) was sequenced during a study of OX40 agonist ivuxolimab in advanced cancers. Concerning the study at large: The costimulatory receptor OX40 (CD134) was targeted by ivuxolimab, a fully human IgG2 agonistic monoclonal antibody. Intravenous ivuxolimab was administered to patients every 2 weeks at six dose levels: 0.01, 0.1, 0.3, 1.5, 3 and 10 mg/kg. Of the roughly 54 dose-escalation patients, hepatocellular carcinoma was present in around 20, melanoma in around 15, renal cell carcinoma in 9 and head and neck cancer in 9. A male proportion of approximately 83% and a mean age of 60 years, ranging from roughly 23 to 85, were recorded for the dose-escalation cohort. Patients were allowed to have had prior anti-PD-1, anti-PD-L1 or anti-CTLA-4 therapy, and less than 45% of the dose-escalation patients had previously received checkpoint inhibitors. Partial responses were achieved by three dose-escalation patients, of whom one had hepatocellular carcinoma and two had cutaneous melanoma. The point of sequencing TCRbeta in the periphery was to test whether ivuxolimab changed TCR sequence diversity and drove clonal T-cell expansion. The paper covers the monotherapy dose-escalation part of the phase I ivuxolimab trial, which included N ≈ 57 patients. Overall study results and their limits: On average, CD8+ T cells showed more expanded clones than CD4+ T cells after ivuxolimab. In partial responders in the 0.1-3.0 mg/kg groups, normalized peripheral clonal expansion was found to be among the lowest, especially among CD8+ T cells. Clonal expansion of both CD4+ and CD8+ blood T cells was observed from baseline to week 6 at doses 0.1 to 3.0 mg/kg. Which antigens the clonally expanded peripheral T cells were specific for was not determined. Low levels of normalized T-cell clonal expansion were also seen in some patients who did not respond.

The trial excluded patients who had a history of autoimmune disease or were on systemic immunosuppression. Peripheral blood for TCR sequencing was collected from all dose cohorts at baseline, on cycle 4 day 1, and on cycle 7 day 1. Samples came from an open-label, multicenter, first-in-human phase I dose-escalation trial of ivuxolimab. The trial enrolled adults with locally advanced or metastatic head and neck squamous cell, hepatocellular, melanoma or renal cell carcinoma. Before TCR sequencing, CD4+ T cells and CD8+ T cells were sorted from peripheral blood as separate populations. Genomic DNA was isolated from the sorted cells so that the TCRbeta CDR3 region could be sequenced. The immunoSEQ Assay was used to sequence the TCRbeta CDR3 regions. TCRdb mirrors the immuneACCESS table, restricted to in-frame sequences. Some clones are absent from its copies; in checked studies, under half trace to an unresolved V gene, and the reason for the others is unknown. The sample table records about 58,000 clones; roughly 91% of these occur just once. Of the sample, 0.77% falls within the top ten clones.

For this clone: The target of this receptor is not known. Per-base qualities were not stored, and no clone one base away is much larger.

Spanning cysteine to phenylalanine, the CDR3 consists of 15 amino acids. The DNA shown is the 45-base CDR3, in frame from base 1. The CDR1 and CDR2 encoded by the germline V gene are SGHTA and FQGNSA. V is cut by 1 base and J by 1 base, and the space between the germline ends is 8 bases. This chain is built from TRBV7-2 and TRBJ2-1; the D segment could be TRBD2, given 6 matching bases. This receptor was obtained from an adult with an advanced solid tumor such as melanoma, head and neck, liver or kidney cancer. Sequenced material: CD4+ or CD8+ T cells sorted from blood, taken in a trial of the OX40 agonist ivuxolimab. The sequenced DNA is TGTGCCAGCAGCTTAGATGGGACTTCCTACAATGAGCAGTTCTTC. Its translation reads: CASSLDGTSYNEQFF. With the portions outside the CDR3 filled from the reference TRBV7-2 and TRBJ2-1 genes, the complete variable region becomes GAGVSQSPSNKVTEKGKDVELRCDPISGHTALYWYRQSLGQGLEFLIYFQGNSAPDKSGLPSDRFSAERTGGSVSTLTIQRTQQEDSAVYLCASSLDGTSYNEQFFGPGTRLTVL.